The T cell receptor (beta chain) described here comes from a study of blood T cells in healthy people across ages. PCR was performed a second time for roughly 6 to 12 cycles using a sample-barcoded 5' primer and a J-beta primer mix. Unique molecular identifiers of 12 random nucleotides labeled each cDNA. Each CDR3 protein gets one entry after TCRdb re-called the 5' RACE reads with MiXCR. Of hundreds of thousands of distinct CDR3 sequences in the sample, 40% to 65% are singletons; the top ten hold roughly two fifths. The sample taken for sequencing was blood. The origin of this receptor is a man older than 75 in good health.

CDR3 protein: CASSLGAGRFNEQFF. As DNA, the CDR3 is TGCGCCAGCAGCTTGGGAGCGGGACGCTTCAATGAGCAGTTCTTC. The V call is TRBV5-1, the J call TRBJ2-1, with TRBD2 identical over 7 bases. The CDR3 is 15 residues long. J was trimmed by 6 bases and V by 0 bases; bases with no gene match: 6. Germline assignment: CDR1 SGHRS and CDR2 YFSETQ.